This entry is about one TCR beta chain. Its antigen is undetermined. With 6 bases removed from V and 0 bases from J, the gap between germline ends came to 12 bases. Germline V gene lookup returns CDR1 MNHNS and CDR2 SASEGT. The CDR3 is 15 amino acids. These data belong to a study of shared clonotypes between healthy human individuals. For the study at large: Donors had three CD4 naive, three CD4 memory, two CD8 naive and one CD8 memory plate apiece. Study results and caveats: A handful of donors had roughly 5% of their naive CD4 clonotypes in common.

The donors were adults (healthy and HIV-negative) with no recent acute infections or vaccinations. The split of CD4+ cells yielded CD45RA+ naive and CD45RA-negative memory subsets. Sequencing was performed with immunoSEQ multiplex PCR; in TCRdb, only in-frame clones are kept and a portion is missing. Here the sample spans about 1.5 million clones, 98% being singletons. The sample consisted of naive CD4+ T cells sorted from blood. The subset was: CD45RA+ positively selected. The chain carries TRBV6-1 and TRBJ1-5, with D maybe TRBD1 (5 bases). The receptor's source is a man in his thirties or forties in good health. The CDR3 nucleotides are TGTGCCAGCAGAGAGACAGTCTATAGCAATCAGCCCCAGCATTTT. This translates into CASRETVYSNQPQHF.